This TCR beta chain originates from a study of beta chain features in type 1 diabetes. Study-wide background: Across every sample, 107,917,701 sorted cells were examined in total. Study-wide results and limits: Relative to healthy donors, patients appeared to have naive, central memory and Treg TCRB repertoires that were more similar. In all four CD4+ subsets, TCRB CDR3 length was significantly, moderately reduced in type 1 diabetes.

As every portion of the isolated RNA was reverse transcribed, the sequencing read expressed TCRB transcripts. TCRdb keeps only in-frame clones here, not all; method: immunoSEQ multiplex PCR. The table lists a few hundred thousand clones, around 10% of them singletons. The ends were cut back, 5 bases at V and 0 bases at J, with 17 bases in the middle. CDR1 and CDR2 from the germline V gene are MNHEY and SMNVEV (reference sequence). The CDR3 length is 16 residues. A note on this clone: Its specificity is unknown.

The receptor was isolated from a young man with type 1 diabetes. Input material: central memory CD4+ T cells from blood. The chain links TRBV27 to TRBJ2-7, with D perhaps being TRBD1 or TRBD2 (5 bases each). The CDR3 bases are TGTGCCAGCAGTACGGGACCTTCCGTCAGCTCCTACGAGCAGTACTTC. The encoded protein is CASSTGPSVSSYEQYF.